The 16 T cell receptor beta chains below were found in one sample sequenced in a study of long-term antiretroviral therapy in people with HIV. Samples were assayed with immunoSEQ v3.0 at survey level. Sequencing was performed with immunoSEQ multiplex PCR; in TCRdb, only in-frame clones are kept and a portion is missing. Of around 8,600 clones listed, about three quarters are singletons. This sample comprised unsorted PBMCs, obtained 0.6 years before starting antiretroviral therapy. The receptors were sampled from a man in his forties with HIV.

This chain uses TRBV29-1 with TRBJ1-1; 8 bases are shared with TRBD1. This CDR3 contains 13 residues. Per the germline V gene, CDR1 is SQVTM and CDR2 is ANQGSEA. V shed 5 bases and J 1 base; nucleotides not matched to a gene: 3. This CDR3 reads CSVTQGGNTEAFF. CDR3 bases: TGCAGCGTTACACAGGGGGGGAACACTGAAGCTTTCTTT.

The rearrangement links TRBV6-5 to TRBJ2-3; D gene ambiguous. From germline, CDR1 is MNHEY and CDR2 SVGAGI. The CDR3 totals 13 residues. Trimming left V 2 bases short and J 1 base short, with 4 bases between. The CDR3 sequence is CASSYQGTDTQYF. Here the CDR3 DNA reads TGTGCCAGCAGTTACCAGGGCACAGATACGCAGTATTTT.

This clone has more than one count but fewer than ten. V gene TRBV13 combines with J gene TRBJ1-1; D not resolved. Trimming took off 5 bases at V and 4 bases at J, with 8 bases between the two ends. The CDR3 loop spans 12 amino acids. Germline-derived CDR1 and CDR2 are PRHDT and FYEKMQ (reference sequence). CDR3 coding DNA: TGTGCCAGCAGCGCTGTGGGCACTGAAGCTTTCTTT. Protein sequence: CASSAVGTEAFF.

This clone was seen a single time. The chain is built from TRBV7-2 and TRBJ1-2; TRBD1 matches 7 bases. The germline CDR1 and CDR2 sequences are SGHTA and FQGNSA. V was clipped by 7 bases and J by 1 base; unmatched bases: 9. CDR3 length: 15 amino acids. DNA for the CDR3: TGTGCCAGCACCACCGCAACAGGGGTTAACTATGGCTACACCTTC. It specifies CASTTATGVNYGYTF.

This clone has a single count. The CDR3 is CASSKNRETYEQYF. CDR3 sequence (DNA): TGTGCCAGCAGTAAAAACAGGGAGACCTACGAGCAGTACTTC. This chain uses TRBV6-5 with TRBJ2-7, with D maybe TRBD1 (6 bases). CDR1 MNHEY and CDR2 SVGAGI come from the germline V gene. This CDR3 is 14 amino acids long. V lost 5 bases and J lost 2, with 13 bases in between.

This clone has just one count. The J gene is TRBJ1-4, the V gene TRBV27; D call uncertain. Germline V gene lookup returns CDR1 MNHEY and CDR2 SMNVEV (reference sequence). This CDR3 region has 16 residues. V gave up 1 base and J gave up 4 bases, with 13 bases separating them. The CDR3 is CASSLYPTENNEKLFF. The CDR3 DNA reads TGTGCCAGCAGTTTATACCCGACGGAGAATAATGAAAAACTGTTTTTT.

The table lists this clone with a count of one. V and J are TRBV20-1 and TRBJ1-2, with D unresolved. The V gene lost 0 bases and the J gene lost 8 bases, with 7 bases spanning the gap. Germline CDR1 and CDR2: DFQATT and SNEGSKA (reference sequence). The CDR3 sequence is 11 residues long. CDR3 bases: TGCAGTGCTAGAGATGGTGGGGGCTACACCTTC. Translation gives CSARDGGGYTF.

V usage is TRBV2 and J usage is TRBJ2-2; the D gene is possibly TRBD1 (6 bases). Trimming left V 7 bases short and J 6 bases short, with 18 bases between. The CDR3 loop spans 15 amino acids. Per the germline V gene, CDR1 is SNHLY and CDR2 is FYNNEI. The CDR3 sequence is CASKTGFVGPGELFF. CDR3 bases: TGTGCCAGCAAAACAGGGTTTGTCGGACCCGGGGAGCTGTTTTTT.

The V gene is TRBV5-1, the J gene TRBJ2-7; TRBD1 agrees at 9 bases. Losses at the gene ends were 0 bases for V and 3 bases for J; bases not matched to a gene: 4. Germline assignment: CDR1 SGHRS and CDR2 YFSETQ. The CDR3 loop spans 15 amino acids. Written as DNA, the CDR3 is TGCGCCAGCAGCTTGGGCGGGACAGGGAACTACGAGCAGTACTTC. It translates to CASSLGGTGNYEQYF.

The CDR3: CASSYYLTGPYEQYF. The CDR3 DNA sequence: TGCGCCAGCAGCTATTACCTAACAGGGCCCTACGAGCAGTACTTC. This sequence joins TRBV4-1 and TRBJ2-7; possible D gene TRBD1, 6 bases. Germline values: CDR1 MGHRA, CDR2 YSYEKL. This CDR3 region has 15 residues. V lost 5 bases to trimming and J lost 2 bases, with 16 bases between them.

This chain joins TRBV4-1 and TRBJ2-3, with TRBD2 matching 8 bases. Per the germline V gene, CDR1 is MGHRA and CDR2 is YSYEKL. Trimming cost V 0 bases and J 2 bases; bases outside gene matches: 7. The CDR3 runs to 17 residues. CDR3 in amino acids: CASSQDVASGPTDTQYF. The CDR3 coding sequence is TGCGCCAGCAGCCAAGATGTGGCTAGCGGGCCCACAGATACGCAGTATTTT.

This chain links TRBV6-6 with TRBJ2-1; TRBD1 matches at 8 bases. Germline V gene lookup returns CDR1 MNHNY and CDR2 SVGAGI (reference sequence). This CDR3 is built from 15 residues. V lost 4 bases and J lost 6; bases outside the gene matches: 8. The CDR3 loop is CASSSGTGPSNEQFF. For the CDR3, the DNA is TGTGCCAGCAGTTCCGGGACAGGACCCTCCAATGAGCAGTTCTTC.

V gene TRBV14 combines with J gene TRBJ2-5; D is undetermined. CDR3 length equals 14 residues. Germline V gives CDR1 SGHDN, CDR2 FVKESK. The ends were cut back, 4 bases at V and 2 bases at J, with 11 bases in the middle. CDR3 nucleotide sequence: TGTGCCAGCAGCCTTAGGGCAGGTCAAGAGACCCAGTACTTC. Its protein product is CASSLRAGQETQYF.

The sample holds one count of this clone. The chain employs TRBV2 and TRBJ1-4, with D perhaps matching TRBD1 (6 bases). V lost 4 bases, J lost 6 bases, and 18 bases lay in between. CDR1 is SNHLY, CDR2 FYNNEI, per germline. This CDR3 is 16 amino acids long. CDR3 coding DNA: TGTGCCAGCAGTGGGGACACGGCAGGCCACGATGAAAAACTGTTTTTT. Protein product: CASSGDTAGHDEKLFF.

This clone was seen a handful of times. V usage is TRBV7-9 and J usage is TRBJ2-2; D possibly uses TRBD1 or TRBD2 (5 bases each). The CDR3 loop spans 18 amino acids. Germline V gives CDR1 SEHNR, CDR2 FQNEAQ (reference sequence). V was cut by 5 bases and J by 8 bases, with 27 bases left in between. CDR3 DNA sequence: TGTGCCAGCAGCGATGGGAGAGGGCGCAGGGCCTACATAGGGGAGCTGTTTTTT. It specifies CASSDGRGRRAYIGELFF.

This chain connects TRBV5-6 to TRBJ1-2; 11 positions match TRBD1. This CDR3 contains 17 residues. V lost 4 bases, J lost 8 bases, and 16 bases stayed unmatched. Germline loops: CDR1 SGHDT, CDR2 YYEEEE. The CDR3 is CASSLWTGGEILRGYTF. The CDR3 coding sequence is TGTGCCAGCAGCCTTTGGACAGGGGGCGAAATTTTGCGGGGCTACACCTTC.